The source of this T cell receptor (beta chain) is a study of Graves' ophthalmopathy and Graves' hyperthyroidism. This clonotype was found many times. Using RNA transcripts, the TCR beta CDR3 regions were amplified. Investigators did first-round RT-PCR with HTBI primers, then second-round multiplex PCR. One entry per CDR3 protein, called by TCRdb with MiXCR from the multiplex PCR reads. The profile shows almost 400,000 distinct CDR3 sequences, 18% of them singletons. The sequence was collected from a woman aged 18 to 35 with Graves' ophthalmopathy. Material: peripheral blood.

The CDR3 nucleotides read TGTGCCAGCAGCTTAGTTGTCTCCCGCGGGGAGACCCAGTACTTC. It translates to CASSLVVSRGETQYF. The chain couples TRBV7-2 to TRBJ2-5; tentative D call: TRBD2 (5 bases). Germline V gives CDR1 SGHTA, CDR2 FQGNSA. CDR3 length: 15 residues. V lost 1 base and J 5 bases, leaving 14 bases between the germline ends.